This TCR beta chain is drawn from a study of shared clonotypes between healthy human individuals. Every subset's genomic DNA went evenly onto several immunoSEQ plates. The authors' processing: ImmunoSEQ only sent back junction sequences with no quality scores, so filtering was done differently. Here immunoSEQ multiplex PCR was the method, and the copy in TCRdb shows in-frame clones only, minus some. Clonal size and the V and J genes are those of that table, whereas D and trimming came from the DNA. The table includes 2 million to 2.5 million clones, approximately 96% detected once. V shed 5 bases and J 5 bases; nucleotides not matched to a gene: 8. The CDR3 consists of 15 residues. CDR1 and CDR2 from the germline V gene are LNHNV and YYDKDF (reference sequence).

The chain joins TRBV15 to TRBJ2-1; TRBD2 agrees at 8 bases. This TCR derives from a man between 18 and 29 years old in good health. What was sequenced was naive CD4+ T cells sorted from blood. As to subset: CD45RA+ positively selected. The CDR3 DNA reads TGTGCCACCAGCCTGCTAGCGGGTCTTAACAATGAGCAGTTCTTC. Its protein is CATSLLAGLNNEQFF.